This TCR beta chain originates from a study of blood T cell repertoires in COVID-19. Overall study: Samples representing acute and convalescent COVID-19 were sourced from the United States, Italy and Spain. From T cells, B-cell-depleted T cells, or PBMCs came the material, which was cDNA or gDNA.

Per the authors' pipeline: Amplification of reference gene primers was used by the study to estimate nucleated cell counts. Assay used: immunoSEQ multiplex PCR; TCRdb lists only in-frame clones, some missing. The V and J calls and clone size come from that table; D and trimming were worked out from the DNA. This sample has fewer than 450,000 clones, with about 91% found just once. Followed over time, Seattle patients had been enrolled while infection was active. The TCR originated in a woman between 50 and 59 years old with COVID-19, enrolled during active disease. The sample taken for sequencing was peripheral blood.

The CDR3 reads CAISESETPETQYF. The CDR3 DNA reads as TGTGCCATCAGTGAGTCCGAGACTCCTGAGACCCAGTACTTC. This chain joins TRBV10-3 and TRBJ2-5; D is undetermined. The CDR3 is 14 residues long. Between the trimmed V and J ends, which lost 0 bases and 5 bases, there was a span of 10 bases. Germline-derived CDR1 and CDR2 are ENHRY and SYGVKD.